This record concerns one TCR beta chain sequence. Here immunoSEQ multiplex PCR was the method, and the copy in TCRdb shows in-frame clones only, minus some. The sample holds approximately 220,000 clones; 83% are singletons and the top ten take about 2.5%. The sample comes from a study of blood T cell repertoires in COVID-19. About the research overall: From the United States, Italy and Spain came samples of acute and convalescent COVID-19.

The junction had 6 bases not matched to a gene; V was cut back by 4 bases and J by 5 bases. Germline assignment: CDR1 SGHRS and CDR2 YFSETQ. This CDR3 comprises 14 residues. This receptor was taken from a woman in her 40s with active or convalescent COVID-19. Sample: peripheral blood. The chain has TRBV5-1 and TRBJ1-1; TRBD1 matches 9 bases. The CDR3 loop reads CASSLTGGRTEAFF. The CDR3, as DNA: TGCGCCAGCAGCCTAACAGGGGGCAGGACTGAAGCTTTCTTT.